This TCR beta chain was obtained from a study of T cell responses to AZD1222 COVID-19 vaccine. Clones were sequenced by immunoSEQ multiplex PCR, and TCRdb holds only the in-frame ones, with some missing. The repertoire holds nearly 100,000 clones, with around nine tenths as singletons. This clone appeared a single time. V lost 5 bases and J 8 bases, leaving 12 bases between the germline ends. The CDR3 totals 12 residues. The germline V gene has CDR1 SGHVS and CDR2 FQNEAQ. The specimen was peripheral blood, collected on day 0 of AZD1222 vaccination. The TCR sequence derives from an adult in good health. V gene TRBV7-8 combines with J gene TRBJ1-1; D gene unclear. The CDR3 protein is CASSITRGEAFF. CDR3 bases: TGTGCCAGCAGCATAACACGGGGAGAAGCTTTCTTT.